What follows are 20 T cell receptor beta chains derived from one specimen sequenced in a study of blood T cells in healthy people across ages. Sample-barcoded 5' priming and a J-beta primer mix drove a second PCR of about 6 to 11 cycles. TCRdb re-called the 5' RACE reads through MiXCR, storing one row per CDR3 protein. The data hold roughly 800,000 distinct CDR3 sequences, with roughly 64% observed a single time. Sequencing was carried out using blood. The receptor source for this set is a man aged 30-40 years in good health.

This sequence joins TRBV27 and TRBJ2-7; tentatively, D is TRBD1 or TRBD2 (5 bases each). This CDR3 is built from 15 residues. Germline V lookup: CDR1 MNHEY, CDR2 SMNVEV (reference sequence). The V end lost 4 bases, the J end lost 3 bases, and 16 bases lay between the germline ends. The CDR3 is CASSWGGGSLYEQYF. The CDR3 bases are TGTGCCAGCAGTTGGGGTGGGGGTTCGCTCTACGAGCAGTACTTC.

In this sample, this clonotype turned up a few times. The chain carries TRBV6-1 and TRBJ2-6, with TRBD1 identical over 10 bases. Germline V gene lookup returns CDR1 MNHNS and CDR2 SASEGT. Germline trimming cut 7 bases from V and 0 bases from J; bases unmatched to any gene: 18. The CDR3 runs to 21 residues. The CDR3 DNA reads TGTGCCAGCACTCCAATAGGGGGACAGGGGAGCACCTTCTCTGGGGCCAACGTCCTGACTTTC. Its translation is CASTPIGGQGSTFSGANVLTF.

This chain connects TRBV20-1 to TRBJ2-5; D may be TRBD1 or TRBD2 (5 bases each). Judging by the DNA end, TRBJ2-7 fits better; the J call may be wrong. The germline CDR1 and CDR2 sequences are DFQATT and SNEGSKA (reference sequence). This CDR3 has 14 residues. CDR3 protein: CSARGESSDYEQYF. The CDR3 DNA follows: TGCAGTGCTAGGGGGGAGTCCTCGGACTACGAGCAGTACTTC.

This clonotype was picked up a small number of times. The chain couples TRBV10-3 to TRBJ1-2; no firm D call. V was cut by 6 bases and J by 2 bases, with 7 bases left in between. The germline gives CDR1 ENHRY, CDR2 SYGVKD. This CDR3 spans 12 amino acids. CDR3 loop: CAIREGNYGYTF. CDR3 DNA sequence: TGTGCCATCAGAGAGGGAAACTATGGCTACACCTTC.

This clonotype was detected only a few times. This chain links TRBV20-1 with TRBJ2-7; unclear D gene. Germline CDR1 is DFQATT and CDR2 is SNEGSKA (reference sequence). The CDR3 totals 16 residues. V was trimmed by 6 bases and J by 0 bases, leaving 21 bases between them. The CDR3 loop is CSALAPSQQSSYEQYF. CDR3 bases: TGCAGTGCGTTAGCCCCCTCCCAGCAGAGCTCCTACGAGCAGTACTTC.

The J gene is TRBJ2-7, the V gene TRBV4-2; 8 bases are shared with TRBD2. V was pared by 4 bases and J by 2 bases, with 7 bases of the junction left unmatched. The length of the CDR3 is 15 residues. Germline CDR1 and CDR2: LGHNA and YNFKEQ. Here the CDR3 DNA reads TGTGCCAGCAGCCTTGGAGCGGGAGCTCCCTACGAGCAGTACTTC. This translates into CASSLGAGAPYEQYF.

This chain uses TRBV7-2 with TRBJ2-7; 9 bases fit TRBD1. The length of the CDR3 is 15 residues. Unmatched junction bases numbered 6, after V lost 6 bases and J lost 0 bases. CDR1 and CDR2 from the germline V gene are SGHTA and FQGNSA. The CDR3 sequence is CASSYRGQSSYEQYF. CDR3 bases: TGTGCCAGCAGTTACAGGGGGCAAAGCTCCTACGAGCAGTACTTC.

The chain recombines TRBV6-1 with TRBJ1-5, with 8 bases that match TRBD1. Germline assignment: CDR1 MNHNS and CDR2 SASEGT. J was trimmed by 0 bases and V by 7 bases; bases with no gene match: 14. This CDR3 is 18 amino acids long. The CDR3 DNA reads TGTGCCAGCACCCGCTCCCCCGGGACAGGTTATAGCAATCAGCCCCAGCATTTT. The encoded protein is CASTRSPGTGYSNQPQHF.

The chain couples TRBV20-1 to TRBJ2-5, with 9 positions matching TRBD2. J gave up 2 bases and V 6 bases, and 7 bases lay outside the gene matches. The V gene's germline CDR1 is DFQATT and CDR2 SNEGSKA (reference sequence). CDR3 size: 14 residues. The CDR3 DNA follows: TGCAGTGCCCTTAGCGGGAGCCAACAAGAGACCCAGTACTTC. This translates into CSALSGSQQETQYF.

This chain joins TRBV20-1 and TRBJ2-1; TRBD2 agrees at 11 bases. Germline CDR1 and CDR2: DFQATT and SNEGSKA (reference sequence). The CDR3 has 17 amino acids. J gave up 0 bases and V 4 bases, and 8 bases lay outside the gene matches. Here the CDR3 DNA reads TGCAGTGCTATTAGGACTAGCGGGCTGAGCTCCTACAATGAGCAGTTCTTC. Protein: CSAIRTSGLSSYNEQFF.

J is TRBJ2-3 and V is TRBV20-1; 9 positions match TRBD1. Germline lookup yields CDR1 DFQATT and CDR2 SNEGSKA (reference sequence). V dropped 3 bases and J dropped 5; count of bases not matched to a gene: 9. The CDR3 extends over 15 amino acids. The CDR3 bases are TGCAGTGCTAGTTACCGGGACAGGGATAAAGATACGCAGTATTTT. It codes for CSASYRDRDKDTQYF.

The chain combines TRBV7-6 with TRBJ2-7; maybe TRBD2 (5 bases). CDR1 and CDR2 from the germline V gene are SGHVS and FNYEAQ. This CDR3 spans 11 amino acids. The ends were cut back, 11 bases at V and 4 bases at J, with 12 bases in the middle. The CDR3: CAAKGGYEQYF. As DNA, the CDR3 is TGTGCCGCAAAAGGCGGGTACGAGCAGTACTTC.

This chain joins TRBV10-3 and TRBJ2-1; 9 bases are a match to TRBD2. The CDR3 spans 16 residues. V shed 5 bases and J 6 bases; nucleotides not matched to a gene: 11. The germline gives CDR1 ENHRY, CDR2 SYGVKD. The CDR3 region has the DNA TGTGCCATCAGTCAAGGTCGGCGGGGGGGTTTCAATGAGCAGTTCTTC. Amino acid sequence: CAISQGRRGGFNEQFF.

This clonotype was seen a handful of times. The chain recombines TRBV9 with TRBJ2-5; 7 nucleotides line up with TRBD1. The CDR3 sequence is 16 residues long. Germline CDR1 is SGDLS and CDR2 is YYNGEE. After removal of 0 bases from V and 0 bases from J, the junction contained 5 bases not matched to a gene. CDR3 in amino acids: CASSVVTGADQETQYF. The CDR3 DNA reads as TGTGCCAGCAGCGTAGTCACAGGGGCGGACCAAGAGACCCAGTACTTC.

The chain carries TRBV11-2 and TRBJ2-1; 10 bases fit TRBD2. There are 15 residues in the CDR3. V shed 6 bases and J 6 bases; nucleotides not matched to a gene: 8. Germline-derived CDR1 and CDR2 are SGHAT and FQNNGV. The DNA for the CDR3 is TGTGCCAGCAGAACAGCGGGGGGGCCGGGCAATGAGCAGTTCTTC. Translation gives CASRTAGGPGNEQFF.

The V and J genes are TRBV30 and TRBJ2-1; TRBD2 matches 9 bases. J lost 3 bases, V lost 5 bases, and 5 bases had no gene match. The CDR3 has 14 residues. From germline, CDR1 is GTSNPN and CDR2 SVGIG (reference sequence). As DNA, the CDR3 is TGTGCCTGGGGGACGACTAGCGGCTACAATGAGCAGTTCTTC. Translated, it gives CAWGTTSGYNEQFF.

This clonotype was found once. J is TRBJ2-1 and V is TRBV6-5; 12 bases fit TRBD2. This CDR3 has 15 residues. Losses at the gene ends were 6 bases for V and 10 bases for J; bases not matched to a gene: 10. Germline assignment: CDR1 MNHEY and CDR2 SVGAGI. For the CDR3, the DNA is TGTGCCAGCAGGCGGCTAGCGGGGGGGTTCAAGGAGCAGTTCTTC. Residues: CASRRLAGGFKEQFF.

This clonotype was recorded once. V is TRBV6-6 and J is TRBJ1-4, with D perhaps matching TRBD1 (6 bases). Germline loops: CDR1 MNHNY, CDR2 SVGAGI (reference sequence). The CDR3 is 17 residues long. With 1 base removed from V and 8 bases from J, the gap between germline ends came to 20 bases. CDR3 in amino acids: CASSYYGGRGSKEKLFF. CDR3 coding DNA: TGTGCCAGCAGTTACTACGGGGGGCGCGGTTCGAAGGAAAAACTGTTTTTT.

This CDR3 is CASSLLQGAKNIQYF. DNA for the CDR3: TGTGCCAGCAGTTTATTACAGGGGGCCAAAAACATTCAGTACTTC. The chain links TRBV27 to TRBJ2-4; 7 bases are shared with TRBD1. Per germline, CDR1 MNHEY and CDR2 SMNVEV (reference sequence). The V segment lost 1 base and the J segment 1 base; nucleotides outside the gene matches: 1. The CDR3 length is 15 residues.

The gene calls are TRBV2 and TRBJ2-3; 7 nucleotides align to TRBD1. The CDR3 is made up of 14 amino acids. Germline CDR1 reads SNHLY; CDR2 reads FYNNEI. V shed 5 bases, J shed 6 bases, and the junction held 8 bases outside the gene matches. CDR3 residues: CASSHETGLDTQYF. The CDR3 nucleotides are TGTGCCAGCAGTCACGAGACAGGGTTGGATACGCAGTATTTT.